These T cell receptor beta chains were read from a single sample in a study of cytomegalovirus exposure and HLA in healthy donors. Produced via immunoSEQ multiplex PCR; TCRdb's table is partial and in-frame only. In the table there are more than 150,000 clones, around 80% of which are singletons. Sequenced material: PBMCs. The receptors shown here come from a man aged 18 to 30 in good health and CMV-seronegative. CDR3s include the opening cysteine and the closing phenylalanine or tryptophan. The D gene is left open where the match is weak.

d_gene | v_gene | CDR3aa
. | TRBV7-5 | CARSPRTGRRETQYF
. | TRBV30 | CAWRRETDTQYF
. | TRBV7-3 | CASRPTSTTGELFF
. | TRBV6-5 | CASRVGRGNTEAFF
TRBD1 | TRBV6-5 | CASSYSGQGGTEAFF
TRBD1 | TRBV30 | CAWSVVEGGEQFF
. | TRBV27 | CASSSMAGMNTEAFF
. | TRBV7-9 | CASSQTFSYEQYF
TRBD2 | TRBV6-5 | CASRRGLAGLNEQFF
. | TRBV5-1 | CASSSAGPVDEQFF
TRBD2 | TRBV6-5 | CASSYSLAGRQTQYF
. | TRBV6-1 | CASNTGSQPQHF
. | TRBV2 | CASLKGYREQSTNEKLFF
. | TRBV7-2 | CASSLAREQYF
. | TRBV15 | CATSRGYPGELFF
TRBD2 | TRBV18 | CASSPPSGNSYNEQFF
TRBD2 | TRBV5-1 | CASSPAGTSVGNEQFF
. | TRBV15 | CATSITARVHNEQFF
TRBD2 | TRBV2 | CASSASGRYQETQYF
TRBD1 | TRBV4-2 | CASSQRQGGQPQHF
TRBD2 | TRBV5-4 | CASNTMGLAGPTDTQYF
TRBD2 | TRBV27 | CASRGTSGSTGELFF
. | TRBV30 | CAWSLGANTIYF
TRBD1 | TRBV19 | CASSATGGYFGANVLTF
. | TRBV30 | CAWSVRGYGYTF
TRBD2 | TRBV7-9 | CTSSLELADHEQYF
. | TRBV15 | CATSREEGGYGYTF
. | TRBV19 | CASSKGGDTRGNTEAFF
. | TRBV27 | CASSLGTVGIEQFF
. | TRBV5-1 | CASSPGFGGTDTQYF
. | TRBV27 | CASSSPGGQPQHF
. | TRBV5-1 | CASSLTTGLYNSPLHF
. | TRBV11-2 | CASSLLWGAGNSPLHF